Following are 29 T cell receptor beta chains from one sample sequenced in a study of blood T cell repertoires in COVID-19. The table came from immunoSEQ multiplex PCR; TCRdb's copy has only in-frame clones and leaves some out. Here the sample spans a few hundred thousand clones, roughly 80% being singletons. The source material was PBMCs or T cells enriched from blood (not recorded which). Every receptor here comes from a man in his fifties or sixties who had recovered from COVID-19.

V is TRBV12-3 or TRBV12-4 and J is TRBJ2-7; TRBD2 agrees at 7 bases. The CDR3 runs 12 residues. V shed 9 bases, J shed 2 bases, and the junction held 4 bases outside the gene matches. In nucleotides, the CDR3 is TGTGCCAGGAGCGGGGCCCCCTACGAGCAGTACTTC. Translation: CARSGAPYEQYF.

This chain connects TRBV9 to TRBJ2-2; TRBD1 matches at 9 bases. Per germline, CDR1 SGDLS and CDR2 YYNGEE. V trimming: 0 bases; J trimming: 10 bases; junction bases outside the gene matches: 7. The CDR3 runs 15 residues. Written as DNA, the CDR3 is TGTGCCAGCAGCGTAGATGGGACAGGGAAGAAGGAGCTGTTTTTT. Its protein product is CASSVDGTGKKELFF.

CDR3 sequence reads: CASSLIPVSAEAFF. In DNA, the CDR3 is TGTGCCAGCAGCCTCATTCCCGTCAGCGCTGAAGCTTTCTTT. The chain is built from TRBV7-9 and TRBJ1-1; D is ambiguous. The length of the CDR3 is 14 residues. Per germline, CDR1 SEHNR and CDR2 FQNEAQ (reference sequence). V was cut by 5 bases and J by 6 bases, with 16 bases left in between.

This clone was observed once. This chain connects TRBV6-2 or TRBV6-3 to TRBJ2-1, with TRBD1 as a possible D gene (6 bases). V was trimmed by 6 bases and J by 2 bases, leaving 14 bases between them. Looked up from germline, CDR1 is MNHEY and CDR2 is SVGEGT. CDR3 size: 15 residues. The CDR3 nucleotides are TGTGCCAGCAGCGCCGAGGGGGAGACCTACAATGAGCAGTTCTTC. It translates to CASSAEGETYNEQFF.

The chain employs TRBV27 and TRBJ2-1, with D possibly matching TRBD1 (6 bases). CDR3 length: 15 residues. CDR1 is MNHEY, CDR2 SMNVEV, per germline (reference sequence). With 5 bases removed from V and 9 bases from J, the gap between germline ends came to 20 bases. The CDR3 DNA follows: TGTGCCAGCAGTCCTGGGACAATCCCTACAAGTGAGCAGTTCTTC. Translation gives CASSPGTIPTSEQFF.

This chain joins TRBV7-8 and TRBJ1-3; tentatively, D is TRBD1 (6 bases). Germline lookup yields CDR1 SGHVS and CDR2 FQNEAQ. V dropped 1 base and J dropped 0 bases, with 10 bases sitting between them. The CDR3 has 16 amino acids. The CDR3 region is CASSLGGLFSGNTIYF. The CDR3 region has the DNA TGTGCCAGCAGCTTAGGGGGGCTTTTCTCTGGAAACACCATATATTTT. Full variable domain (remainder filled in from reference TRBV7-8 and TRBJ1-3): GAGVSQSPRYKVAKRGQDVALRCDPISGHVSLFWYQQALGQGPEFLTYFQNEAQLDKSGLPSDRFFAERPEGSVSTLKIQRTQQEDSAVYLCASSLGGLFSGNTIYFGEGSWLTVV.

The V and J genes are TRBV23-1 and TRBJ2-7; TRBD2 is a possible D gene (6 bases). TRBV23-1 is an ORF, and what it does is uncertain. This CDR3 comprises 18 residues. The V end was cut by 2 bases, the J end by 12 bases, with 32 bases between. The CDR3 nucleotides read TGCGCCAGCAGTCAAACCCGGCCCCTCAGAGATTATCCTCAGGAGGGGTACTTC. The encoded protein is CASSQTRPLRDYPQEGYF.

This chain links TRBV19 with TRBJ1-1, with 7 bases that match TRBD1. This CDR3 has 13 amino acids. Trimming cost V 6 bases and J 10 bases; bases outside gene matches: 11. The V gene's germline CDR1 is LNHDA and CDR2 SQIVND (reference sequence). The CDR3 region has the DNA TGTGCCAGTAGCCCAACAGGGGCGCCTGGAGCTTTCTTT. It is translated as CASSPTGAPGAFF. The variable domain in full, completed from reference TRBV19 and TRBJ1-1, reads DGGITQSPKYLFRKEGQNVTLSCEQNLNHDAMYWYRQDPGQGLRLIYYSQIVNDFQKGDIAEGYSVSREKKESFPLTVTSAQKNPTAFYLCASSPTGAPGAFFGQGTRLTVV.

In its sample, this clone was seen a few times. The genes are TRBV28 and TRBJ1-1; 12 bases agree with TRBD1. The V segment lost 6 bases and the J segment 5 bases; nucleotides outside the gene matches: 16. The CDR3 is 18 amino acids. Germline V lookup: CDR1 MDHEN, CDR2 SYDVKM. The CDR3 sequence: CASSTNFRDRGLGTEAFF. The CDR3 nucleotides read TGTGCCAGCAGCACCAACTTCCGGGACAGGGGGCTAGGAACTGAAGCTTTCTTT.

The J gene is TRBJ1-1, the V gene TRBV6-2 or TRBV6-3; TRBD1 aligns across 7 bases. There are 15 residues in the CDR3. V dropped 2 bases and J dropped 5; count of bases not matched to a gene: 8. Germline CDR1 and CDR2: MNHEY and SVGEGT. In nucleotides, the CDR3 is TGTGCCAGCAGTTACGTCTACAGGGGAGGTACTGAAGCTTTCTTT. This gives the protein CASSYVYRGGTEAFF.

The count of this clone is one. V and J are TRBV25-1 and TRBJ1-2; 10 bases line up with TRBD1. The ends lost 3 bases at V and 7 bases at J; junction bases unmatched: 2. The CDR3 spans 13 residues. Per germline, CDR1 MGHDK and CDR2 SYGVNS. The CDR3, as DNA: TGTGCCAGCAGTGATGGACAGGGGGTTGGCTACACCTTC. It translates to CASSDGQGVGYTF.

This rearrangement joins TRBV15 to TRBJ1-2; D may be TRBD1 (6 bases). The germline V gene encodes CDR1 LNHNV and CDR2 YYDKDF (reference sequence). V lost 2 bases and J 13 bases, leaving 23 bases between the germline ends. CDR3 length equals 15 residues. The CDR3 DNA reads as TGTGCCACCAGCAGACAACACCGGGACACCGAAGGTTGCACCTTC. Translated: CATSRQHRDTEGCTF.

CDR3 protein: CASSESDGLRVSRNEQFF. CDR3 nucleotides: TGCGCCAGCAGTGAGTCCGACGGGCTGAGGGTTAGTAGGAATGAGCAGTTCTTC. The chain links TRBV10-2 to TRBJ2-1, with a tentative D call TRBD2 (5 bases). Trimming removed 0 bases from V and 7 bases from J, with 22 bases in between. This CDR3 contains 18 residues. Germline CDR1 and CDR2: WSHSY and SAAADI.

The J gene is TRBJ2-7, the V gene TRBV19; possibly TRBD1 for D (6 bases). The germline V gene encodes CDR1 LNHDA and CDR2 SQIVND (reference sequence). This CDR3 region has 14 residues. V was cut by 5 bases and J by 0 bases, with 11 bases left in between. CDR3 residues: CASSRRDNSYEQYF. In nucleotides, the CDR3 is TGTGCCAGTAGTCGCCGGGACAACTCCTACGAGCAGTACTTC.

The chain links TRBV7-2 to TRBJ2-1; D is perhaps TRBD2 (5 bases). This CDR3 has 13 amino acids. The V end lost 2 bases, the J end lost 5 bases, and 7 bases lay between the germline ends. In germline, CDR1 is SGHTA, CDR2 FQGNSA. The CDR3 sequence is CASSLTRDNEQFF. The DNA of the CDR3 is TGTGCCAGCAGCTTAACTAGGGACAATGAGCAGTTCTTC.

V gene TRBV20-1 combines with J gene TRBJ2-1, with TRBD1 identical over 12 bases. In germline, CDR1 is DFQATT, CDR2 SNEGSKA (reference sequence). V shed 3 bases, J shed 0 bases, and the junction held 12 bases outside the gene matches. The CDR3 loop spans 19 amino acids. In DNA form, the CDR3 reads TGCAGTGCTAGTCCCTTACTGGGACAGGGGGCTTCCTCCTACAATGAGCAGTTCTTC. Its protein product is CSASPLLGQGASSYNEQFF.

The chain has TRBV5-1 and TRBJ1-1; D unclear. Per the germline V gene, CDR1 is SGHRS and CDR2 is YFSETQ. The CDR3 extends over 18 amino acids. V was trimmed by 4 bases and J by 0 bases, leaving 22 bases between them. This chain's CDR3 is CASSDQPVRTPMNTEAFF. The CDR3 DNA is TGCGCCAGCAGCGATCAACCGGTTAGAACGCCCATGAACACTGAAGCTTTCTTT. Supplemented by reference TRBV5-1 and TRBJ1-1, the full variable domain reads KAGVTQTPRYLIKTRGQQVTLSCSPISGHRSVSWYQQTPGQGLQFLFEYFSETQRNKGNFPGRFSGRQFSNSRSEMNVSTLELGDSALYLCASSDQPVRTPMNTEAFFGQGTRLTVV.

The chain is built from TRBV20-1 and TRBJ2-3; 10 bases match TRBD2. Germline trimming cut 3 bases from V and 6 bases from J; bases unmatched to any gene: 15. Germline V gene sequence: CDR1 DFQATT, CDR2 SNEGSKA (reference sequence). The length of the CDR3 is 17 residues. CDR3: CSASRDRLAGVLDTQYF. The CDR3, as DNA: TGCAGTGCTAGTCGGGATAGGCTAGCGGGGGTGCTGGATACGCAGTATTTT.

The table lists this clone with a few counts. The chain combines TRBV28 with TRBJ1-1, with a tentative D call TRBD1 (5 bases). The CDR3 spans 14 residues. Germline CDR1 MDHEN, CDR2 SYDVKM. V lost 6 bases and J lost 2, with 13 bases in between. The CDR3 DNA reads as TGTGCCAGCAGGTCCCAGGGAGGAAACACTGAAGCTTTCTTT. Protein: CASRSQGGNTEAFF.

This chain uses TRBV27 with TRBJ2-6; TRBD1 matches 10 bases. The CDR3 has 18 amino acids. V lost 4 bases to trimming and J lost 2 bases; unmatched junction nucleotides: 8. Germline values: CDR1 MNHEY, CDR2 SMNVEV (reference sequence). The CDR3 sequence: CASSYDPDRGPGANVLTF. The CDR3 DNA sequence: TGTGCCAGCAGTTACGATCCCGACAGGGGGCCTGGGGCCAACGTCCTGACTTTC.

The J gene is TRBJ2-4, the V gene TRBV7-2, with 8 bases lining up with TRBD1. The V segment lost 1 base and the J segment 5 bases; nucleotides outside the gene matches: 4. The germline V gene has CDR1 SGHTA and CDR2 FQGNSA. The CDR3 contains 15 residues. The CDR3 region is CASSLVGQGQNIQYF. The CDR3 DNA sequence: TGTGCCAGCAGCTTAGTAGGACAGGGTCAAAACATTCAGTACTTC.

The V and J genes are TRBV19 and TRBJ2-5, with TRBD1 matching 7 bases. From germline, CDR1 is LNHDA and CDR2 SQIVND (reference sequence). This CDR3 comprises 14 residues. J lost 2 bases, V lost 4 bases, and 4 bases had no gene match. CDR3 in amino acids: CASSRGQNQETQYF. The CDR3 DNA follows: TGTGCCAGTAGTAGGGGACAGAATCAAGAGACCCAGTACTTC.

In nucleotides, the CDR3 is TGTGCCAGCAGCTTAGCCTGGACAGGTGGCTCCTACAATGAGCAGTTCTTC. This sequence encodes CASSLAWTGGSYNEQFF. This chain joins TRBV13 and TRBJ2-1, with 7 positions matching TRBD1. V lost 1 base and J lost 0; bases outside the gene matches: 6. The germline V gene encodes CDR1 PRHDT and CDR2 FYEKMQ (reference sequence). The CDR3 is 17 amino acids. The whole variable domain, remainder taken from reference TRBV13 and TRBJ2-1, is AAGVIQSPRHLIKEKRETATLKCYPIPRHDTVYWYQQGPGQDPQFLISFYEKMQSDKGSIPDRFSAQQFSDYHSELNMSSLELGDSALYFCASSLAWTGGSYNEQFFGPGTRLTVL.

The chain is built from TRBV9 and TRBJ1-3; TRBD1 might be the D (5 bases). The V gene lost 4 bases and the J gene lost 4 bases, with 15 bases spanning the gap. This CDR3 spans 15 amino acids. Germline CDR1 is SGDLS and CDR2 is YYNGEE. CDR3 residues: CASSPSRVEGNTIYF. Written as DNA, the CDR3 is TGTGCCAGCAGCCCCTCCAGGGTGGAGGGAAACACCATATATTTT.

The chain recombines TRBV5-8 with TRBJ1-4; D possibly corresponds to TRBD1 (5 bases). The germline CDR1 and CDR2 sequences are SGHTS and YDEGEE. The length of the CDR3 is 11 residues. V gave up 2 bases and J gave up 17 bases, with 13 bases separating them. The CDR3 loop is CASSFRDFPFF. CDR3 sequence (DNA): TGTGCCAGCAGCTTCAGGGACTTTCCCTTTTTT.

The genes are TRBV12-5 and TRBJ1-6; tentative D call: TRBD1 (5 bases). Looked up from germline, CDR1 is LGHNT and CDR2 is FRNRAP. This CDR3 contains 19 residues. V was cut by 0 bases and J by 10 bases, with 25 bases left in between. CDR3 sequence: CASGLVLWQRGYNGSPLHF. The CDR3 DNA reads TGTGCTAGTGGTTTGGTACTCTGGCAGCGGGGCTATAATGGGTCACCCCTCCACTTT.

The genes are TRBV19 and TRBJ1-1, with TRBD1 identical over 8 bases. V was clipped by 5 bases and J by 2 bases; unmatched bases: 7. This CDR3 has 15 residues. The germline V gene has CDR1 LNHDA and CDR2 SQIVND (reference sequence). The CDR3 here is CASSAGQAKNTEAFF. The CDR3 bases are TGTGCCAGTAGTGCGGGACAGGCGAAAAACACTGAAGCTTTCTTT.

The gene calls are TRBV7-3 and TRBJ2-7; D possibly corresponds to TRBD2 (5 bases). V shed 5 bases and J shed 2 bases, with 10 bases lying between them. The CDR3 sequence is 13 residues long. The germline V gene has CDR1 SGHTA and CDR2 FQGTGA. The DNA of the CDR3 is TGTGCCAGCAGCGCGGGTACAGCCTACGAGCAGTACTTC. It translates to CASSAGTAYEQYF. The full variable domain, with the rest looked up from reference TRBV7-3 and TRBJ2-7, is GAGVSQTPSNKVTEKGKYVELRCDPISGHTALYWYRQSLGQGPEFLIYFQGTGAADDSGLPNDRFFAVRPEGSVSTLKIQRTERGDSAVYLCASSAGTAYEQYFGPGTRLTVT.

This clone has more than one count but fewer than ten. The V gene is TRBV5-6, the J gene TRBJ2-7; 7 bases agree with TRBD2. The CDR3 extends over 14 amino acids. Germline values: CDR1 SGHDT, CDR2 YYEEEE. V shed 4 bases, J shed 5 bases, and the junction held 9 bases outside the gene matches. The CDR3 here is CASSPWTSFHEQYF. The CDR3 DNA is TGTGCCAGCAGCCCCTGGACTAGTTTCCACGAGCAGTACTTC.